This T cell receptor (beta chain) was identified during a study of blood T cell repertoires in COVID-19. Study-level background: The United States, Italy and Spain provided the acute and convalescent COVID-19 samples. PBMCs, B-cell-depleted T cells, or T cells provided the cDNA or gDNA that made up the material.

Germline CDR1 reads SGDLS; CDR2 reads YYNGEE. The CDR3 sequence is 15 residues long. V lost 2 bases and J lost 1; bases outside the gene matches: 6. Original processing methods: By means of reference gene primer amplification, nucleated cell counts were estimated. Repertoires were generated with immunoSEQ multiplex PCR, while TCRdb's copy carries only in-frame clones and drops some. The DNA was the basis for D and trimming; V, J and clone size are from that table. The data show 150,000 to 200,000 clones, roughly 80% seen once. This chain joins TRBV9 and TRBJ2-7, with 7 nucleotides matching TRBD1. The sample comprised peripheral blood. This receptor was taken from a man in his sixties with acute or convalescent COVID-19. The CDR3 bases are TGTGCCAGCAGCGTGTGGGACAGCCCTTCCTACGAGCAGTACTTC. This sequence encodes CASSVWDSPSYEQYF.